This T cell receptor beta chain was identified in a study of cytomegalovirus exposure and HLA in healthy donors. Study details: The Caucasian-associated ancestry cluster held over 80% of over 350 genotyped donors. Overall study results and limits: Based on reports, TCR beta sequences accurately predicted HLA-A and HLA-B alleles for most subjects. Researchers catalogued approximately 170 TCR beta chains as cytomegalovirus-associated. Immune exposure was documented only through CMV serostatus.

In the PCR, 60 Vbeta and 13 Jbeta primers were used. This table comes from immunoSEQ multiplex PCR, and its TCRdb copy is limited to in-frame clones, with some not included. The data show under 200,000 clones, over 75% seen once. The CDR3 runs 14 residues. The J segment lost 4 bases and the V segment lost 6 bases, leaving 6 bases of the junction unmatched. CDR1 and CDR2 from the germline V gene are MNHEY and SMNVEV (reference sequence). Details on this clone: Antigen specificity is unknown.

Sequencing used PBMCs. V gene TRBV27 combines with J gene TRBJ2-3; 8 nucleotides agree with TRBD1. This clonotype originated in a woman in her late teens or twenties in good health and CMV-seronegative. CDR3 sequence: CASRTQGASDTQYF. The CDR3 DNA is TGTGCCAGCAGGACCCAGGGGGCTTCAGATACGCAGTATTTT.